Listed below are T cell receptor beta chains from one sample, sequenced in a study of human T cells and chemical hapten exposure. TCRdb re-called the RACE reads through MiXCR, storing one row per CDR3 protein. The sample contains fewer than 300,000 distinct CDR3 sequences, roughly 7.4% of which appear only once. This specimen was whole blood, taken in connection with sensitization to the hapten diphenylcyclopropenone (DPC). These receptors were collected from a man younger than 30 with alopecia areata. Some clones in this sample may be carry-over from other donors' samples. Each CDR3 is given with its conserved first and last residue. D genes are given only for firm matches. For some rows the clone size is stated as once, few or many, or as a class when expanded; others skip it.

few	TRBV7-2	TRBJ1-6	TRBD1	TGTGCCACCGGGACAGGGATTTCACCCCTCCACTTT	CATGTGISPLHF
-	TRBV20-1	TRBJ2-7	TRBD1	TGCAGTGCTAGAGAACAGGGGGATGAATACGAGCAGTACTTC	CSAREQGDEYEQYF
-	TRBV3-1	TRBJ2-3	-	TGTGCCAGCAGCCAAGTTTTGGCGGGGGCGGGAGATACGCAGTATTTT	CASSQVLAGAGDTQYF
-	TRBV4-1	TRBJ1-2	-	TGCGCCAGCAGCCAACGCGGGGGCTACTATGGCTACACCTTC	CASSQRGGYYGYTF
many	TRBV4-2	TRBJ1-1	-	TGTGCCAGCAGCCAAGGCGGGGGAGGTGGCACTGAAGCTTTCTTT	CASSQGGGGGTEAFF
few	TRBV4-3	TRBJ1-1	-	TGCGCCAGCAGCCAAGGCTCACAATTCCGGTGGGCTTTCTTT	CASSQGSQFRWAFF
-	TRBV5-1	TRBJ1-1	-	TGCGCCAGCAGCTTGTACGCGGGTTTGGGCACTGAAGCTTTCTTT	CASSLYAGLGTEAFF
-	TRBV7-8	TRBJ1-1	-	TGTGCCAGCAGCTTAGCCGTATATGGCACTGAAGCTTTCTTT	CASSLAVYGTEAFF
few	TRBV6-5	TRBJ1-2	TRBD1	TGTGCCAGCAGTTACGGCAGGGGGGGTGGCTACACCTTC	CASSYGRGGGYTF
-	TRBV6-2/TRBV6-3	TRBJ2-5	TRBD2	TGTGCCAGCAGTTATCTCCGATTGCGGGGGAGGGGAGAGACCCAGTACTTC	CASSYLRLRGRGETQYF
few	TRBV7-2	TRBJ2-5	TRBD2	TGTGCCAGCAGCCAAGAAGGACTAGCGGGGGATCAAGAGACCCAGTACTTC	CASSQEGLAGDQETQYF
-	TRBV6-1	TRBJ2-7	-	TGTGCCGGAGGCAGGTCCGGGTCCTACGAGCAGTACTTC	CAGGRSGSYEQYF
few	TRBV6-5	TRBJ2-7	-	TGTGCCAGCATAGCACGGGGCTCCTACGAGCAGTACTTC	CASIARGSYEQYF
-	TRBV5-1	TRBJ2-5	-	TGCGCCAGCAGCTGGACCCAAGAGACCCAGTACTTC	CASSWTQETQYF
few	TRBV27	TRBJ1-4	-	TGTGCCAGCAGTTCGGACTCCCGGGAAAAACTGTTTTTT	CASSSDSREKLFF
few	TRBV3-1	TRBJ1-6	-	TGTGCCAGCAGCCATTCCGACAGAGCCTATAATTCACCCCTCCACTTT	CASSHSDRAYNSPLHF
-	TRBV10-1	TRBJ1-6	TRBD1	TGCGCCAGCAGTGAAACCGGGACAGGGGATAATTCACCCCTCCACTTT	CASSETGTGDNSPLHF
-	TRBV5-5	TRBJ1-4	-	TGTGCCAGCAGTCATCAGCGTGAAAAACTGTTTTTT	CASSHQREKLFF
few	TRBV24-1	TRBJ2-1	TRBD2	TGTGCCACCAGTTACCCGGGGGGCAATGAGCAGTTCTTC	CATSYPGGNEQFF
many	TRBV27	TRBJ2-1	-	TGTGCCAGCAGTTTTGGCAGGGTTAGGAACAATGAGCAGTTCTTC	CASSFGRVRNNEQFF
few	TRBV7-2	TRBJ1-2	TRBD1	TGTGCCAGCAGCCCACAAGTAGGGGGCGGGGGCTACACCTTC	CASSPQVGGGGYTF
few	TRBV12-5	TRBJ2-3	-	TGTGCTAGTGGTTTGGGACAGGGAGGCAGCACAGATACGCAGTATTTT	CASGLGQGGSTDTQYF
few	TRBV9	TRBJ1-6	-	TGTGCCAGCAGCGTAACAGGCACCAATTCACCCCTCCACTTT	CASSVTGTNSPLHF
-	TRBV7-9	TRBJ1-1	TRBD1	TGTGCCAGCAGCACGCACGGGACAGGGGATGGTACTGAAGCTTTCTTT	CASSTHGTGDGTEAFF
-	TRBV20-1	TRBJ1-5	TRBD1	TGCAGTGCCAACATACAGGGGATGTATCAGCCCCAGCATTTT	CSANIQGMYQPQHF
many	TRBV4-2	TRBJ1-1	-	TGTGCCAGCAGCCAAGATGGGTGGGCTCGTGGAGACACTGAAGCTTTCTTT	CASSQDGWARGDTEAFF
-	TRBV18	TRBJ2-5	-	TGTGCCAGCTCACCACTCAGCGAAGAGACCCAGTACTTC	CASSPLSEETQYF
many	TRBV6-2/TRBV6-3	TRBJ1-1	-	TGTGCCAGCAGTTACCCAAACGAAAATGGACAGTTTTTTAACACTGAAGCTTTCTTT	CASSYPNENGQFFNTEAFF
-	TRBV6-5	TRBJ2-2	TRBD1	TGTGCCAGCAGTTACTTCTACCGGGACAGAAACACCGGGGAGCTGTTTTTT	CASSYFYRDRNTGELFF
-	TRBV20-1	TRBJ2-2	-	TGCAGTGCTAGAGCCTACTGGGCGGCCACGCAGAGGGGCACCGGGGAGCTGTTTTTT	CSARAYWAATQRGTGELFF
few	TRBV7-9	TRBJ1-1	-	TGTGCCAGCAGCCCCCGCCGGGCTGAAGCTTTCTTT	CASSPRRAEAFF
few	TRBV6-2/TRBV6-3	TRBJ2-1	TRBD2	TGTGCCAGCAGTCCCCTAGCGGGGTTCAACAATGAGCAGTTCTTC	CASSPLAGFNNEQFF
few	TRBV6-2/TRBV6-3	TRBJ2-5	-	TGTGCCAGCAGCCAAACCCCGTACCAAGAGACCCAGTACTTC	CASSQTPYQETQYF
few	TRBV11-2	TRBJ2-7	TRBD1	TGTGCCAGCAGCCTCGGACAGGGGTGGGAGCAGTACTTC	CASSLGQGWEQYF
-	TRBV10-3	TRBJ1-4	-	TGTGCCATCAGTGCGACTGAAAAACTGTTTTTT	CAISATEKLFF
-	TRBV12-3/TRBV12-4	TRBJ2-5	TRBD2	TGTGCCAGCAGTTATCGGGGGGGACAAGAGACCCAGTACTTC	CASSYRGGQETQYF
-	TRBV7-9	TRBJ2-4	-	TGTGCCAGCAGCTTAGGAGGGCAAGGGGCCAAAAACATTCAGTACTTC	CASSLGGQGAKNIQYF
-	TRBV4-3	TRBJ2-3	-	TGCGCCAGCAGCCCAACTTGGTTATCTGGTAATACGCAGTATTTT	CASSPTWLSGNTQYF
few	TRBV25-1	TRBJ2-5	-	TGTGCCAGCAGCTCAGGGTTCCAGGAGACCCAGTACTTC	CASSSGFQETQYF
-	TRBV6-5	TRBJ2-1	TRBD1	TGTGCCAGCAGTTACGACAGGGCAGGCAATGAGCAGTTCTTC	CASSYDRAGNEQFF
few	TRBV10-3	TRBJ1-5	-	TGTGCCATCAGTGCTCAGGGCGGAGTAAGCAATCAGCCCCAGCATTTT	CAISAQGGVSNQPQHF